The entry below describes one T cell receptor beta chain. Antigen: not known. The sample belongs to a study of glioma-infiltrating T cells after dendritic cell vaccination. Study at large: At biweekly intervals, patients got three intradermal dendritic cell vaccine injections.

General study points: The cohort had few patients with full blood and tumor sets.

Amplification used 60 V beta primers and 13 J beta primers. Clones were read by immunoSEQ multiplex PCR, and TCRdb kept only the in-frame ones, dropping some. The table lists 80,000 to 100,000 clones, over 80% of them singletons. Time point defined: after dendritic cell vaccination, including at tumor progression/relapse. None of the glioblastoma patients had an isocitrate dehydrogenase mutation. With 2 bases clipped from V and 8 bases from J, the junction kept 0 bases outside the gene matches. The germline gives CDR1 MDHEN, CDR2 SYDVKM. This CDR3 region has 12 residues. The gene calls are TRBV28 and TRBJ1-1; 9 bases match TRBD1. The receptor was isolated from a human donor with glioblastoma. The material was blood, obtained after dendritic cell vaccination. The CDR3 nucleotides are TGTGCCAGCAGTTTAACAGGGGGCGAAGCTTTCTTT. Amino acid sequence: CASSLTGGEAFF. The whole variable domain, remainder taken from reference TRBV28 and TRBJ1-1, is DVKVTQSSRYLVKRTGEKVFLECVQDMDHENMFWYRQDPGLGLRLIYFSYDVKMKEKGDIPEGYSVSREKKERFSLILESASTNQTSMYLCASSLTGGEAFFGQGTRLTVV.